This TCR beta chain derives from a study of cytomegalovirus exposure and HLA in healthy donors. The study's findings and limits: With DRB1 most and HLA-C fewest, TCR association rates differed between HLA loci in a later analysis. Most of the TCR beta V segments (in an earlier analysis) were productive either about 87% or about 30% of the time. A later analysis reported that several of the most significant clusters appeared to be linked to common viral pathogens, among them Epstein-Barr virus.

Primers: 60 Vbeta forward and 13 Jbeta reverse. Sequencing was performed with immunoSEQ multiplex PCR; in TCRdb, only in-frame clones are kept and a portion is missing. The table includes about 160,000 clones, roughly 80% detected once. Despite likely unrecorded immune exposures, the donors were nominally healthy at the time of sampling. The CDR3 contains 16 residues. V lost 4 bases and J lost 4, with 20 bases in between. Germline V CDR1 and CDR2: GTSNPN, SVGIG (reference sequence). Of note for this clone: The antigen is unknown.

The gene calls are TRBV30 and TRBJ2-1; tentative D call: TRBD2 (7 bases). The specimen sequenced was PBMCs. The TCR was taken from a male donor in good health and CMV-seropositive. The DNA for the CDR3 is TGTGCCTGGATGGGGGGGGGCAAGGAGAGATACAATGAGCAGTTCTTC. Its protein product is CAWMGGGKERYNEQFF.